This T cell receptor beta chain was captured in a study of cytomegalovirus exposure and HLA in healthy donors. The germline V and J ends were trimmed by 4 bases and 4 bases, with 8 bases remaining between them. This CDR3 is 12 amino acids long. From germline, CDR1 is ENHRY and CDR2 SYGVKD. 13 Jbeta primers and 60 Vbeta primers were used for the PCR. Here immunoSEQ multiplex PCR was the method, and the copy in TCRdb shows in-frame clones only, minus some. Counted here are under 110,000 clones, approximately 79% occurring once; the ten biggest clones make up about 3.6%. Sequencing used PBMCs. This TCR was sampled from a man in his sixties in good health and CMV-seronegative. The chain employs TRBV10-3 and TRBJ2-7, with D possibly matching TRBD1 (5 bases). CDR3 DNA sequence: TGTGCCATCAGTGTTCAGGGTTACGAGCAGTACGTC. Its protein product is CAISVQGYEQYV.